The TCR beta chain under discussion was sequenced for a study of human T cells and chemical hapten exposure. Indicated time point: patch test 3, about 24 weeks after DPC sensitization. Treatment of the sample: therapeutic diphenylcyclopropenone sensitization with weekly scalp DPC. Blood draws came first, before each patch test. TCRdb processed the RACE reads anew with MiXCR; each CDR3 protein has one entry. The table shows under 200,000 distinct CDR3 sequences, with roughly a quarter occurring only once. Sequences were derived from whole blood, sampled in connection with sensitization to the hapten diphenylcyclopropenone (DPC). The TCR comes from a woman under 30 with alopecia areata. Some clones in this sample may be carry-over from other donors' samples.

The CDR3 protein is CASRPERGTSGRSSFF. CDR3 nucleotides: TGTGCCAGCAGACCAGAACGAGGGACTAGCGGGAGAAGTTCGTTCTTC. The V gene is TRBV11-1, the J gene TRBJ2-1; TRBD2 matches at 14 bases. Germline values: CDR1 SGHAT, CDR2 FQDESV (reference sequence). This CDR3 comprises 16 residues. Trimming took 6 bases from V and 15 from J; bases not matched to a gene: 16.